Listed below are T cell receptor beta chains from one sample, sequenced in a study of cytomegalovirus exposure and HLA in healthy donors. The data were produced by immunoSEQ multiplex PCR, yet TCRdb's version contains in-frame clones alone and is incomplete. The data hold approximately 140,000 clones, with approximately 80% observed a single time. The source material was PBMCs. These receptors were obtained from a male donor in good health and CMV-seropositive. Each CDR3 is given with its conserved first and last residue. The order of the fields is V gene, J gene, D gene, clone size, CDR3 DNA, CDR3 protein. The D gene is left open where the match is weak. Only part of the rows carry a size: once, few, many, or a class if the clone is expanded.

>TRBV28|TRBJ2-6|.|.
TGTGCCAGCAGTTTTTTGAGAGCGGGGGCCAACGTCCTGACTTTC
CASSFLRAGANVLTF
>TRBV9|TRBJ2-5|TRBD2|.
TGTGCCAGCAGCCTTGGACTAGCGGGGGGGCGGGCAGAGACCCAGTACTTC
CASSLGLAGGRAETQYF
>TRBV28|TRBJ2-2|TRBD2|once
TGTGCCAGCAGTACAGGACTAGCGGGAGCCGGGGAGCTGTTTTTT
CASSTGLAGAGELFF
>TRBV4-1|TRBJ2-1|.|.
TGCGCCAGCAGCCAAGGACTGCTAGCTAGCAGTCGAAATGAGCAGTTCTTC
CASSQGLLASSRNEQFF
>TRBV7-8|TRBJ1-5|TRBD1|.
TGTGCCAGCAGCTTAGGGACAGGTGGCAATCAGCCCCAGCATTTT
CASSLGTGGNQPQHF
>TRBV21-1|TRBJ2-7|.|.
TGTGCCAGGGTTTCTAAACTAGCGGGAGGGAACGAGCAGTACTTC
CARVSKLAGGNEQYF
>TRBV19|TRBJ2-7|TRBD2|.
TGTGCCAGTAGTGGACTAGCGGGGCCCTACGAGCAGTACTTC
CASSGLAGPYEQYF
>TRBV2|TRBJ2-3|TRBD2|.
TGTGCCAGCAGGGGGACTAGCGGGGGCCGTTCGACAGATACGCAGTATTTT
CASRGTSGGRSTDTQYF
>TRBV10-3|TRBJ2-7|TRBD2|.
TGTGCCATCAGTGACCCAAGACTAGCGGGAGACTACGAGCAGTACTTC
CAISDPRLAGDYEQYF
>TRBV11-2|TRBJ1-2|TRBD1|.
TGTGCCAGCAGCATGGGACAGGGGAATGGCTACACCTTC
CASSMGQGNGYTF
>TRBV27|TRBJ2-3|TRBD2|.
TGTGCCAGCAGCCTGATAAAGCGGGAGGTATGGTCTAGCACAGATACGCAGTATTTT
CASSLIKREVWSSTDTQYF
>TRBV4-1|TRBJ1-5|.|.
TGCGCCAGCAGCCAAGATTTGAGGGTTCAGCCCCAGCATTTT
CASSQDLRVQPQHF
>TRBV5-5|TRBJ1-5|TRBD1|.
TGTGCCAGCAGCCCGAGGACAGGGACGTTGAGCAATCAGCCCCAGCATTTT
CASSPRTGTLSNQPQHF
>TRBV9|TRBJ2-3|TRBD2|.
TGTGCCAGCAGCCATGGACTAGCGGACAGCACAGATACGCAGTATTTT
CASSHGLADSTDTQYF
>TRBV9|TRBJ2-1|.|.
TGTGCCAGCAGCCCCCTCGGCGGATCAAATGAGCAGTTCTTC
CASSPLGGSNEQFF
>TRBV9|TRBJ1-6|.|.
TGTGCCAGCAGCGTAGGGGGGGGAAGCTCCTATAATTCACCCCTCCACTTT
CASSVGGGSSYNSPLHF
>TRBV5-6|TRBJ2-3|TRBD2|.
TGTGCCAGCAGCTTGGCCCGAGCGGGGGGGCTGACAGATACGCAGTATTTT
CASSLARAGGLTDTQYF
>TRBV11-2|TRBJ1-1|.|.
TGTGCCAGCAGCTTAGTTAGGGGCAGCGAAAAAGCTTTCTTT
CASSLVRGSEKAFF
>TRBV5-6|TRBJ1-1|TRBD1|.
TGTGCCAGCAGCATCGCCGGGACAGCGAACACTGAAGCTTTCTTT
CASSIAGTANTEAFF
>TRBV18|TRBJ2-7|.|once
TGTGCCAGCTCACTCCCTTTGTACTCCTACGAGCAGTACTTC
CASSLPLYSYEQYF
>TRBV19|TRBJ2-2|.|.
TGTGCCAGTAGTAAGGTCGGAGGCGCGAACACCGGGGAGCTGTTTTTT
CASSKVGGANTGELFF
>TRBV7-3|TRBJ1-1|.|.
TGTGCCAGCAGCTCGGGGGTGGGGACTGAAGCTTTCTTT
CASSSGVGTEAFF
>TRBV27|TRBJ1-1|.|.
TGTGCCAGCAGTTTATCTTCAGGGAGGCGTGAAGCTTTCTTT
CASSLSSGRREAFF
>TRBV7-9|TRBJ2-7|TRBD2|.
TGTGCCAGCAGCTTAGCCGGGACTAGCGGATACGAGCAGTACTTC
CASSLAGTSGYEQYF
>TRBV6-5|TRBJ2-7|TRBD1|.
TGTGCCAGCAGTTACTCAGAGACAGGGGCGGGGTACGAGCAGTACTTC
CASSYSETGAGYEQYF
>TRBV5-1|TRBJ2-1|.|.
TGCGCCAGCCGTGAGGGGGTAGTTTCCTACAATGAGCAGTTCTTC
CASREGVVSYNEQFF